These 7 T cell receptor beta chains were all obtained from the same sample, sequenced in a study of PD-1 blockade in classical Hodgkin lymphoma. Noted time point: newly diagnosed, previously untreated cHL patient sample. Repertoires were generated with immunoSEQ multiplex PCR, while TCRdb's copy carries only in-frame clones and drops some. The sample gives roughly 68,000 clones, 93% of which show up once; about 2.6% is in the top ten. The sequenced sample consisted of peripheral blood mononuclear cells (PBMCs). These receptors came from a human donor with classical Hodgkin lymphoma.

The chain couples TRBV6-5 to TRBJ2-7; D possibly corresponds to TRBD2 (5 bases). Trimming pared 3 bases from V and 2 bases from J, leaving 8 bases between. There are 13 residues in the CDR3. In germline, CDR1 is MNHEY, CDR2 SVGAGI. CDR3 DNA sequence: TGTGCCAGCAGTTATGACGGGACCTACGAGCAGTACTTC. Residues: CASSYDGTYEQYF.

The V call is TRBV9, the J call TRBJ2-1; tentative D call: TRBD2 (5 bases). There are 15 residues in the CDR3. V was trimmed by 2 bases and J by 0 bases, leaving 9 bases between them. Germline CDR1 reads SGDLS; CDR2 reads YYNGEE. CDR3 DNA: TGTGCCAGCAGCGTGAGCGGTTCCTCCTACAATGAGCAGTTCTTC. This translates into CASSVSGSSYNEQFF. The full variable domain, with the rest looked up from reference TRBV9 and TRBJ2-1, is DSGVTQTPKHLITATGQRVTLRCSPRSGDLSVYWYQQSLDQGLQFLIQYYNGEERAKGNILERFSAQQFPDLHSELNLSSLELGDSALYFCASSVSGSSYNEQFFGPGTRLTVL.

This clone was seen more than once but under ten times. The V gene is TRBV2, the J gene TRBJ2-2; D call uncertain. The germline V and J ends were trimmed by 3 bases and 7 bases, with 12 bases remaining between them. Germline V gene lookup returns CDR1 SNHLY and CDR2 FYNNEI. The CDR3 has 14 residues. The CDR3, as DNA: TGTGCCAGCAGTGATCTAGGAAGGGTCGGGGAGCTGTTTTTT. Its translation: CASSDLGRVGELFF.

The CDR3 DNA reads TGCGCCAGCAGCTTGGGGGTTCTTGACGAGCAGTACTTC. It is translated as CASSLGVLDEQYF. The chain joins TRBV5-1 to TRBJ2-7; D uncertain. This CDR3 comprises 13 residues. Per germline, CDR1 SGHRS and CDR2 YFSETQ. Deletions cut 0 bases from V and 5 bases from J, with 9 bases between.

V is TRBV9 and J is TRBJ1-1, with a tentative D call TRBD1 (6 bases). Germline V gene sequence: CDR1 SGDLS, CDR2 YYNGEE. This CDR3 is built from 17 residues. V lost 4 bases to trimming and J lost 5 bases, with 24 bases between them. CDR3 in amino acids: CASSPTRQAYLATEAFF. CDR3 sequence (DNA): TGTGCCAGCAGCCCCACGAGACAGGCCTACCTAGCGACTGAAGCTTTCTTT.

As DNA, the CDR3 is TGTGCCAGCGAGGGGCCCTCTAACTATGGCTACACCTTC. Protein sequence: CASEGPSNYGYTF. V is TRBV28 and J is TRBJ1-2; tentatively, D is TRBD1 (5 bases). The V and J ends lost 8 bases and 0 bases respectively, with 10 bases between them. The CDR3 covers 13 residues. CDR1 is MDHEN and CDR2 is SYDVKM in the germline V gene.

CDR3 in amino acids: CASSRGTADSSAAQHF. CDR3 bases: TGTGCCAGCTCACGGGGGACAGCCGATTCATCAGCGGCCCAGCATTTT. V and J are TRBV18 and TRBJ1-5; TRBD1 agrees at 7 bases. The germline CDR1 and CDR2 sequences are KGHSH and LQKENI. CDR3 length: 16 amino acids. V was clipped by 4 bases and J by 11 bases; unmatched bases: 17.